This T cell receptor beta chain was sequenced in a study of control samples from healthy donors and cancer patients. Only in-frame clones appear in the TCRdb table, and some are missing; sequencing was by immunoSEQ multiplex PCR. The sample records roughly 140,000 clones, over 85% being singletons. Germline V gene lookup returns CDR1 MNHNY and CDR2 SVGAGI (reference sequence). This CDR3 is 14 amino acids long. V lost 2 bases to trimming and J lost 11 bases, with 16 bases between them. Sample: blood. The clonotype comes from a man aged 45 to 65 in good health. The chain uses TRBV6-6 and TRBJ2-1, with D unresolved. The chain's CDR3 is CASSYEGLRPQQFF. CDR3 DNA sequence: TGTGCCAGCAGTTACGAAGGGTTACGACCCCAGCAGTTCTTC.